This entry concerns a single T cell receptor beta chain. Its cognate antigen is unknown. PCR employed 60 Vbeta and 13 Jbeta primers. Libraries were prepared by immunoSEQ multiplex PCR; TCRdb keeps only in-frame clonotypes and omits some of them. The table includes 90,000 to 120,000 clones, more than 65% detected once. The sample originates from a study of cytomegalovirus exposure and HLA in healthy donors. Germline V CDR1 and CDR2: KGHSH, LQKENI. The CDR3 sequence is 12 residues long. V lost 0 bases to trimming and J lost 5 bases, with 4 bases between them. General study points: The investigators catalogued some 160 TCR beta chains as cytomegalovirus-associated. It was reported that the classifier diagnosed cytomegalovirus status with high specificity and sensitivity in both the original and validation cohorts.

The origin of this receptor is a male donor in good health and CMV-seronegative. What was sequenced was PBMCs. J is TRBJ1-2 and V is TRBV18; no clear D gene. The DNA of the CDR3 is TGTGCCAGCTCACCACCGACATATGGCTACACCTTC. Protein: CASSPPTYGYTF. The complete variable domain, with remaining parts taken from reference TRBV18 and TRBJ1-2, reads NAGVMQNPRHLVRRRGQEARLRCSPMKGHSHVYWYRQLPEEGLKFMVYLQKENIIDESGMPKERFSAEFPKEGPSILRIQQVVRGDSAAYFCASSPPTYGYTFGSGTRLTVV.